This T cell receptor (beta chain) was recovered during a study of cytomegalovirus exposure and HLA in healthy donors. Use of 60 Vbeta and 13 Jbeta primers characterized the PCR. Original analysis: Some 12 million shared chains were among the 60 million to 80 million unique TCR beta chains that a later analysis counted. Assay: immunoSEQ multiplex PCR; the TCRdb copy retains only in-frame clones and omits some. From that table come the V and J calls and clone size; the DNA was used to work out D and trimming. The specimen's table records about 210,000 clones. Despite likely unrecorded immune exposures, the donors were nominally healthy at the time of sampling. Study-level points and caveats: A list of approximately 160 TCR beta chains associated with cytomegalovirus was given. Analyzed later, association rates of TCRs varied across HLA loci, with DRB1 most and HLA-C fewest.

Points on this clone: Its antigen is not known.

Input material: PBMCs. The sequence was collected from a woman in her twenties or thirties in good health and CMV-seropositive.

The CDR3 sequence: CASSLEAGVYYEQYF. The DNA for the CDR3 is TGCGCCAGCAGCTTGGAAGCGGGAGTCTACTACGAGCAGTACTTC. The V call is TRBV5-1, the J call TRBJ2-7, with 8 bases lining up with TRBD2. Germline CDR1 and CDR2: SGHRS and YFSETQ. The CDR3 has 15 amino acids. V lost 0 bases, J lost 3 bases, and 5 bases stayed unmatched.